The 24 T cell receptor beta chains in this list originate from one sample, sequenced in a study of post-analysis software for immune sequencing data. General study findings and limits: Five TRBV segments, including TRBV5-6, TRBV5-1 and TRBV20-1, were more frequent in patients than controls.

Prepared libraries of TCR beta cDNA carried unique molecular identifiers. From the PCR reads, TCRdb called clonotypes with MiXCR, one entry per CDR3 protein. The sample includes about 820,000 distinct CDR3 sequences, approximately 53% of them seen just once. These receptors have no known antigen. Sequenced: blood. The receptor source for this set is a girl aged 10 to 17 with multiple sclerosis.

This clonotype came up a few times. V and J are TRBV15 and TRBJ2-4; D unclear. This CDR3 has 14 amino acids. Trimming shortened V by 0 bases and J by 8 bases, and 11 bases separated the two germline ends. Germline V CDR1 and CDR2: LNHNV, YYDKDF (reference sequence). The CDR3 sequence: CATSRDMVADIQYF. Here the CDR3 DNA reads TGTGCCACCAGCAGAGATATGGTGGCGGACATTCAGTACTTC.

The chain links TRBV20-1 to TRBJ2-5; 10 bases align to TRBD2. Matching the DNA end better, TRBJ2-7 makes the J call doubtful. This CDR3 has 16 residues. Germline V gene lookup returns CDR1 DFQATT and CDR2 SNEGSKA (reference sequence). The CDR3 DNA reads as TGCAGTGCTAGAGACCTCTCTAGCGGGAGCTCCTACGAGCAGTACTTC. Translated: CSARDLSSGSSYEQYF.

This clonotype has a handful of counts. The chain combines TRBV9 with TRBJ1-2; D gene ambiguous. Germline CDR1 SGDLS, CDR2 YYNGEE. The CDR3 extends over 14 amino acids. V lost 0 bases and J lost 2, with 8 bases in between. This chain's CDR3 is CASSVGGGNYGYTF. Written as DNA, the CDR3 is TGTGCCAGCAGCGTAGGTGGCGGGAACTATGGCTACACCTTC.

The CDR3 loop reads CSAQTGVSEKLFF. The CDR3 DNA follows: TGCAGTGCCCAGACAGGGGTTAGTGAAAAACTGTTTTTT. This chain links TRBV20-1 with TRBJ1-4; 8 nucleotides match TRBD1. Trimming cost V 6 bases and J 7 bases; bases outside gene matches: 7. The CDR3 has 13 residues. Germline CDR1 DFQATT, CDR2 SNEGSKA (reference sequence).

This clonotype appeared a few times. The chain has TRBV10-3 and TRBJ1-4, with 10 nucleotides matching TRBD1. The V gene's germline CDR1 is ENHRY and CDR2 SYGVKD. Trimming at V came to 5 bases and at J to 4 bases, leaving 4 bases not matched to a gene. This CDR3 is built from 15 residues. The CDR3 loop is CAISPGQGDNEKLFF. Written as DNA, the CDR3 is TGTGCCATCAGTCCAGGACAGGGGGATAATGAAAAACTGTTTTTT.

The chain has TRBV29-1 and TRBJ1-2, with D unclear. CDR1 and CDR2 from the germline V gene are SQVTM and ANQGSEA. V lost 6 bases, J lost 0 bases, and 11 bases lay in between. The CDR3 has 13 residues. The CDR3, as DNA: TGCAGCGTCGGTCAATGGGCTAACTATGGCTACACCTTC. It translates to CSVGQWANYGYTF.

Details on this clonotype: An end of the junction does not agree with germline; a read error may underlie this. This chain connects TRBV15 to TRBJ2-4, with 7 bases lining up with TRBD2. This CDR3 is built from 17 residues. Per germline, CDR1 LNHNV and CDR2 YYDKDF (reference sequence). CDR3 in amino acids: CATNRAGAGIAKNIQYF. CDR3 bases: TGTGCCACCAACAGAGCCGGAGCGGGAATAGCCAAAAACATTCAGTACTTC.

The chain joins TRBV5-1 to TRBJ2-1; possible D gene TRBD2, 5 bases. This CDR3 has 18 amino acids. CDR1 SGHRS and CDR2 YFSETQ come from the germline V gene. The germline V and J ends were trimmed by 0 bases and 0 bases, with 16 bases remaining between them. This CDR3 is CASSLVWRRAGSYNEQFF. As DNA, the CDR3 is TGCGCCAGCAGCTTGGTCTGGAGGCGGGCCGGCTCCTACAATGAGCAGTTCTTC.

This clonotype is a singleton in its sample. This sequence joins TRBV24-1 and TRBJ2-1; tentative D call: TRBD1 (6 bases). The V and J ends lost 3 bases and 5 bases respectively, with 10 bases between them. The length of the CDR3 is 14 residues. CDR1 KGHDR and CDR2 SFDVKD come from the germline V gene. CDR3 protein: CATSDPGQNNEQFF. Written as DNA, the CDR3 is TGTGCCACCAGTGATCCCGGACAGAACAATGAGCAGTTCTTC.

This clonotype was seen more than once but under ten times. The genes are TRBV3-1 and TRBJ1-2; 8 positions agree with TRBD1. This CDR3 has 13 amino acids. V lost 1 base to trimming and J lost 8 bases; unmatched junction nucleotides: 3. The germline V gene encodes CDR1 LGHDT and CDR2 YNNKEL (reference sequence). CDR3 sequence (DNA): TGTGCCAGCAGCCAAGGGACAGGGTCCGGCTACACCTTC. Its protein product is CASSQGTGSGYTF.

The chain couples TRBV7-9 to TRBJ2-7, with TRBD2 matching over 7 bases. This CDR3 is 18 amino acids long. V was clipped by 3 bases and J by 0 bases; unmatched bases: 14. Germline V lookup: CDR1 SEHNR, CDR2 FQNEAQ (reference sequence). The CDR3 loop reads CASSFRRRTSANSYEQYF. CDR3 DNA: TGTGCCAGCAGCTTCCGAAGAAGAACTAGCGCGAACTCCTACGAGCAGTACTTC.

This rearrangement joins TRBV6-1 to TRBJ2-2; no clear D. The germline gives CDR1 MNHNS, CDR2 SASEGT. There are 16 residues in the CDR3. V was trimmed by 2 bases and J by 2 bases, leaving 12 bases between them. CDR3 sequence reads: CASSEFGWPNTGELFF. The CDR3 bases are TGTGCCAGCAGTGAATTCGGGTGGCCCAACACCGGGGAGCTGTTTTTT.

CDR3 amino acids: CASSRGTSGFGSGELFF. In DNA, the CDR3 is TGTGCCAGCAGCCGAGGGACTAGCGGGTTTGGGAGCGGGGAGCTGTTTTTT. The chain is built from TRBV3-1 and TRBJ2-2; 12 bases are a match to TRBD2. Germline CDR1 and CDR2: LGHDT and YNNKEL (reference sequence). J lost 7 bases, V lost 4 bases, and 10 bases had no gene match. This CDR3 region has 17 residues.

The chain links TRBV20-1 to TRBJ2-7; TRBD1 matches at 8 bases. Germline loops: CDR1 DFQATT, CDR2 SNEGSKA (reference sequence). The CDR3 sequence is 15 residues long. With 3 bases clipped from V and 6 bases from J, the junction kept 13 bases outside the gene matches. The CDR3 reads CSASGTGYGVREQYF. CDR3 nucleotides: TGCAGTGCTAGTGGGACAGGTTATGGGGTTCGCGAGCAGTACTTC.

This clonotype appeared a few times. The chain is built from TRBV5-1 and TRBJ1-1; D gene uncertain. The V and J ends lost 4 bases and 0 bases respectively, with 13 bases between them. The CDR3 has 15 residues. CDR1 SGHRS and CDR2 YFSETQ come from the germline V gene. The CDR3 DNA reads TGCGCCAGCAGCCCCGGCGGATTCATGAACACTGAAGCTTTCTTT. Its translation is CASSPGGFMNTEAFF.

The V and J genes are TRBV4-1 and TRBJ1-1, with D possibly matching TRBD1 (5 bases). Deletions cut 4 bases from V and 10 bases from J, with 13 bases between. Per germline, CDR1 MGHRA and CDR2 YSYEKL. CDR3 size: 12 residues. CDR3 sequence: CASSPFGGVAFF. For the CDR3, the DNA is TGCGCCAGCAGCCCCTTCGGGGGAGTAGCTTTCTTT.

V gene TRBV15 combines with J gene TRBJ2-5; 10 positions match TRBD1. This CDR3 has 15 residues. The germline gives CDR1 LNHNV, CDR2 YYDKDF (reference sequence). Trimming took 2 bases from V and 5 from J; bases not matched to a gene: 5. In nucleotides, the CDR3 is TGTGCCACCAGCAGATCGACAGGGGGCAGGGAGACCCAGTACTTC. Protein: CATSRSTGGRETQYF.

V is TRBV5-1 and J is TRBJ2-7; D uncertain. Germline assignment: CDR1 SGHRS and CDR2 YFSETQ. V lost 0 bases and J lost 0, with 13 bases in between. There are 16 residues in the CDR3. CDR3 sequence reads: CASSLGAGSSSYEQYF. The CDR3 DNA sequence: TGCGCCAGCAGCTTGGGGGCCGGATCGAGCTCCTACGAGCAGTACTTC.

The rearrangement links TRBV5-1 to TRBJ1-1; maybe TRBD1 (5 bases). Germline V gene data show CDR1 as SGHRS and CDR2 as YFSETQ. Deletions cut 5 bases from V and 4 bases from J, with 12 bases between. The CDR3 consists of 13 residues. The CDR3 DNA reads TGCGCCAGCAGAGCCCAGGGAGGCACTGAAGCTTTCTTT. Encoded protein: CASRAQGGTEAFF.

The rearrangement uses TRBV5-1 and TRBJ2-3; a possible D gene is TRBD2 (6 bases). Germline CDR1 reads SGHRS; CDR2 reads YFSETQ. The CDR3 covers 15 residues. The V gene lost 6 bases and the J gene lost 0 bases, with 14 bases spanning the gap. The CDR3 loop reads CASNRWAGSTDTQYF. The CDR3 coding sequence is TGCGCCAGCAACCGCTGGGCGGGGAGCACAGATACGCAGTATTTT.

On this clonotype itself: One end of the junction varies from germline; a read error may be responsible. The chain combines TRBV5-1 with TRBJ2-7, with D possibly being TRBD1 (6 bases). This CDR3 has 17 residues. Germline-derived CDR1 and CDR2 are SGHRS and YFSETQ. The CDR3 is CASSSPFSRQDSYGQYF. The CDR3 region has the DNA TGCGCCAGCAGCTCGCCCTTCTCCAGACAGGACTCCTACGGGCAGTACTTC.

This chain joins TRBV12-3 or TRBV12-4 and TRBJ2-3, with 15 bases lining up with TRBD2. The CDR3 covers 18 residues. V shed 3 bases and J 2 bases; nucleotides not matched to a gene: 6. This CDR3 is CASSFGLAGGVPTDTQYF. CDR3 coding DNA: TGTGCCAGCAGTTTCGGACTAGCGGGGGGGGTCCCCACAGATACGCAGTATTTT.

This chain uses TRBV29-1 with TRBJ1-1; D may be TRBD1 (5 bases). V lost 6 bases and J lost 4, with 15 bases in between. The germline V gene has CDR1 SQVTM and CDR2 ANQGSEA. CDR3 length: 13 amino acids. The CDR3 sequence: CSVMGQGGTEAFF. The CDR3 DNA is TGCAGCGTAATGGGGCAGGGTGGCACTGAAGCTTTCTTT.

Note on this clonotype: The conserved final phenylalanine or tryptophan is absent from the CDR3, which likely points to a read error. The chain couples TRBV20-1 to TRBJ2-1; no clear D. The CDR3 runs to 10 residues. V was pared by 3 bases and J by 10 bases, with 7 bases between. Germline-derived CDR1 and CDR2 are DFQATT and SNEGSKA (reference sequence). The CDR3 DNA reads as TGCAGTGCTAGGAATCTCGAGCAGTTCTGC. It yields the protein CSARNLEQFC.